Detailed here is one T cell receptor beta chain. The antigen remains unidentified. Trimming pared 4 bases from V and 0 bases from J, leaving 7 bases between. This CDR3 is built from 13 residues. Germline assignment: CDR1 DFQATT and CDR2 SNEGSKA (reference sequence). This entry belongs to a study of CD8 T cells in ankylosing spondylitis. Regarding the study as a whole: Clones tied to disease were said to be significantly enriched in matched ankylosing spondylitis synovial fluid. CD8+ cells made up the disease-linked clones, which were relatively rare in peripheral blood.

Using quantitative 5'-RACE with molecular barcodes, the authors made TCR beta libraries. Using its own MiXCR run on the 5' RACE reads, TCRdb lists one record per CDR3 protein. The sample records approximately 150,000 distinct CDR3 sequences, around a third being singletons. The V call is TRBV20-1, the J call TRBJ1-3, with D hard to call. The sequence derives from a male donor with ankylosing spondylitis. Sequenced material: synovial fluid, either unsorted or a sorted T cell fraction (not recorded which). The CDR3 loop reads CSAKPSSGNTIYF. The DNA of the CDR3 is TGCAGTGCTAAGCCGAGCTCTGGAAACACCATATATTTT.